This T cell receptor (beta chain) comes out of a study of blood T cell repertoires in COVID-19. Study-level background: The United States, Italy and Spain supplied acute and convalescent COVID-19 samples.

Per the original data handling: Reference gene primer amplification gave nucleated cell count estimates. Method: immunoSEQ multiplex PCR; TCRdb's copy keeps in-frame clones and lacks some. The V and J calls and clone size were taken over from that table, and D and trimming were inferred from the DNA. The sample consists of about 190,000 clones, 70% to 85% of them appearing once. CDR1 is ENHRY and CDR2 is SYGVKD in the germline V gene. The CDR3 is 14 residues long. The V and J ends lost 7 bases and 0 bases respectively, with 11 bases between them. Sequencing was done on a sample of peripheral blood. This chain joins TRBV10-3 and TRBJ2-3; perhaps TRBD1 as D (6 bases). This TCR was sampled from a man aged 50-60 years who had recovered from COVID-19. The CDR3 spells CAIIRTVSTDTQYF. For the CDR3, the DNA is TGTGCCATCATAAGGACAGTTAGCACAGATACGCAGTATTTT.